Below, 12 T cell receptor beta chains from the same sample are listed, as sequenced in a study of T cell repertoires in cytomegalovirus infection. Using its own MiXCR run on the reads, TCRdb lists one record per CDR3 protein. Of roughly 150,000 distinct CDR3 sequences listed, 23% are singletons. Source material: PBMCs. Every receptor here comes from a human donor in good health (CMV status not recorded). Some clones in this sample may be carry-over from other donors' samples.

This sequence joins TRBV6-5 and TRBJ2-1; possible D gene TRBD1, 5 bases. Germline lookup yields CDR1 MNHEY and CDR2 SVGAGI. The CDR3 spans 13 residues. V was clipped by 4 bases and J by 6 bases, with 10 bases between them. This CDR3 is CASSLVGANEQFF. In DNA, the CDR3 is TGTGCCAGCAGTTTAGTAGGGGCCAATGAGCAGTTCTTC.

This rearrangement joins TRBV7-9 to TRBJ2-1; D is unclear. The germline gives CDR1 SEHNR, CDR2 FQNEAQ (reference sequence). The CDR3 runs to 15 residues. Between the trimmed V and J ends, which lost 5 bases and 7 bases, there was a span of 18 bases. As DNA, the CDR3 is TGTGCCAGCAGCCGGGCCCGGGCCCATGCTAATGAGCAGTTCTTC. It codes for CASSRARAHANEQFF. Filled out from reference TRBV7-9 and TRBJ2-1, the complete variable domain reads DTGVSQNPRHKITKRGQNVTFRCDPISEHNRLYWYRQTLGQGPEFLTYFQNEAQLEKSRLLSDRFSAERPKGSFSTLEIQRTEQGDSAMYLCASSRARAHANEQFFGPGTRLTVL.

CDR3 nucleotides: TGTGCCAGCAGCCACGGCGCGAGCCTAGAGACTGAAGCTTTCTTT. This encodes CASSHGASLETEAFF. The chain is built from TRBV7-9 and TRBJ1-1; D call uncertain. The germline V gene encodes CDR1 SEHNR and CDR2 FQNEAQ (reference sequence). This CDR3 has 15 residues. V was shortened by 5 bases and J by 5 bases, with 18 bases between the two germline ends.

J is TRBJ2-5 and V is TRBV29-1, with D maybe TRBD2 (6 bases). V was cut by 2 bases and J by 2 bases, with 9 bases left in between. Germline V gene sequence: CDR1 SQVTM, CDR2 ANQGSEA. The CDR3 spans 13 residues. Here the CDR3 reads CSVERLAQETQYF. The CDR3 DNA follows: TGCAGCGTTGAACGGCTAGCGCAAGAGACCCAGTACTTC.

The chain has TRBV6-2 or TRBV6-3 and TRBJ2-7; tentatively, D is TRBD2 (5 bases). This CDR3 contains 12 residues. V was pared by 4 bases and J by 6 bases, with 10 bases between. Germline V gene sequence: CDR1 MNHEY, CDR2 SVGEGT. CDR3 region: CASSSLACEQYF. CDR3 sequence (DNA): TGTGCCAGCAGTTCATTAGCGTGCGAGCAGTACTTC.

The V and J genes are TRBV15 and TRBJ1-4, with TRBD1 identical over 7 bases. Trimming removed 6 bases from V and 8 bases from J; junction bases left unmatched: 6. This CDR3 comprises 13 residues. Germline CDR1 is LNHNV and CDR2 is YYDKDF (reference sequence). DNA of the CDR3: TGTGCCACCAGGACAGGGTTGGGGGAAAAACTGTTTTTT. Protein sequence: CATRTGLGEKLFF.

This clonotype was detected many times. The CDR3 sequence: CASSLAANTEAFF. CDR3 sequence (DNA): TGTGCCAGCAGCTTGGCAGCGAACACTGAAGCTTTCTTT. V gene TRBV11-1 combines with J gene TRBJ1-1; D not certain. Trimming took 3 bases from V and 1 from J, leaving 6 bases between them. Per germline, CDR1 SGHAT and CDR2 FQDESV (reference sequence). The length of the CDR3 is 13 residues.

In this sample, this clonotype turned up a few times. CDR3 in DNA: TGCGCCAGCAGCTTGGTTGCAGAAGATGGCTACACCTTC. Protein sequence: CASSLVAEDGYTF. The rearrangement joins TRBV5-1 to TRBJ1-2; no definite D call. V was shortened by 0 bases and J by 6 bases, with 9 bases between the two germline ends. The CDR3 has 13 residues. Germline-derived CDR1 and CDR2 are SGHRS and YFSETQ.

This clonotype was seen at least ten times. The V call is TRBV11-1, the J call TRBJ1-1; D is ambiguous. Trimming cost V 3 bases and J 1 base, with 6 bases left between them. Germline V lookup: CDR1 SGHAT, CDR2 FQDESV (reference sequence). The CDR3 loop spans 13 amino acids. The CDR3 DNA sequence: TGTGCCAGCAGCTTTTATGGGAACACTGAAGCTTTCTTT. It yields the protein CASSFYGNTEAFF.

CDR3 DNA sequence: TGTGCCACCGGACTAGCGGGGGGCCTCTACGAGCAGTACTTC. It translates to CATGLAGGLYEQYF. The chain recombines TRBV2 with TRBJ2-7, with 14 bases lining up with TRBD2. J lost 3 bases, V lost 10 bases, and 5 bases had no gene match. There are 14 residues in the CDR3. CDR1 is SNHLY and CDR2 is FYNNEI in the germline V gene.

In its sample, this clonotype was seen many times. The rearrangement uses TRBV7-2 and TRBJ1-2; TRBD1 aligns across 7 bases. The CDR3 spans 14 residues. With 2 bases clipped from V and 8 bases from J, the junction kept 8 bases outside the gene matches. Germline assignment: CDR1 SGHTA and CDR2 FQGNSA. The CDR3 DNA sequence: TGTGCCAGCAGCTTACCCAGGGGGGCCGAAGGCTACACCTTC. Its translation: CASSLPRGAEGYTF.

The chain carries TRBV30 and TRBJ1-1; possible D gene TRBD1, 6 bases. CDR1 GTSNPN and CDR2 SVGIG come from the germline V gene (reference sequence). Trimming stripped 3 bases from V and 7 bases from J, with 9 bases between. This CDR3 region has 11 residues. The CDR3 loop is CAWRWTDEAFF. DNA for the CDR3: TGTGCCTGGAGATGGACAGATGAAGCTTTCTTT.